This TCR beta chain is drawn from a study of T cells in Graves' hyperthyroidism and ophthalmopathy. Study-wide context: It was at initial diagnosis, before any treatment, that peripheral blood was collected.

At least ten counts were recorded for this clonotype. Amplification of TCR beta CDR3 regions was performed using RNA transcripts as template. The study used the HTBI primer set for a first-round RT-PCR of the TCR CDR3. One entry per CDR3 protein, called by TCRdb with MiXCR from the multiplex PCR reads. The sample consists of more than 550,000 distinct CDR3 sequences, roughly 20% of them appearing once. This receptor was obtained from a woman aged 50 to 60 with Graves' hyperthyroidism that later progressed to Graves' ophthalmopathy. Sample: blood.

The CDR3 region has the DNA TGTGCCTGGAGAATGACAGGGTTATCGAACGAGCAGTACTTC. Protein: CAWRMTGLSNEQYF. The chain employs TRBV30 and TRBJ2-7; TRBD1 matches at 7 bases. Trimming at V came to 3 bases and at J to 5 bases, leaving 10 bases not matched to a gene. There are 14 residues in the CDR3. Germline V gives CDR1 GTSNPN, CDR2 SVGIG (reference sequence).